This TCR beta chain was sequenced for a study of patients and donors after allogeneic stem cell transplantation. The germline V gene has CDR1 SQVTM and CDR2 ANQGSEA. The CDR3 is made up of 10 amino acids. The V gene lost 4 bases and the J gene lost 7 bases, with 5 bases spanning the gap. TCRdb reprocessed the RT-PCR reads via MiXCR and lists one record per CDR3 protein. The data show 84,000 or so distinct CDR3 sequences, around 48% seen once. V usage is TRBV29-1 and J usage is TRBJ1-5; D is ambiguous. The receptor was derived from a human donor who was either an allogeneic HSCT recipient or a stem cell or donor lymphocyte infusion donor (not recorded which). It is not recorded whose cells these are; they may come from a transplant donor. The sample taken for sequencing was blood, either unsorted or a sorted T cell fraction (not recorded which). CDR3 sequence: CSVGGQPQHF. In DNA, the CDR3 is TGCAGCGTTGGAGGACAGCCCCAGCATTTT.